Below are 22 T cell receptor beta chains sequenced from a single sample in a study of T cells after yellow fever vaccination. From the 5' RACE reads, TCRdb called clonotypes with MiXCR, one entry per CDR3 protein. Among about 500,000 distinct CDR3 sequences listed, around 16% were seen once. The input for sequencing was PBMCs, taken 4 to 5 days after the first yellow fever vaccination. These receptors were collected from a man aged 18 to 30 who received the YFV17D yellow fever vaccine.

The rearrangement joins TRBV27 to TRBJ2-4; D is unclear. V was clipped by 2 bases and J by 8 bases, with 13 bases between them. Looked up from germline, CDR1 is MNHEY and CDR2 is SMNVEV (reference sequence). The length of the CDR3 is 14 residues. The CDR3 spells CASSLNGPMDIQYF. For the CDR3, the DNA is TGTGCCAGCAGTTTAAACGGGCCCATGGACATTCAGTACTTC.

This clonotype was counted a few times. This chain uses TRBV7-8 with TRBJ2-2, with 9 positions matching TRBD1. Germline values: CDR1 SGHVS, CDR2 FQNEAQ. After removal of 5 bases from V and 3 bases from J, the junction contained 13 bases not matched to a gene. The CDR3 extends over 18 amino acids. The CDR3 loop is CASSPQQTGGVDTGELFF. DNA of the CDR3: TGTGCCAGCAGCCCTCAACAAACAGGGGGCGTCGACACCGGGGAGCTGTTTTTT.

The rearrangement links TRBV11-2 to TRBJ2-2; no clear D gene. With 4 bases removed from V and 3 bases from J, the gap between germline ends came to 6 bases. Germline V gene data show CDR1 as SGHAT and CDR2 as FQNNGV. The CDR3 is made up of 13 amino acids. In nucleotides, the CDR3 is TGTGCCAGCAGCTACCTGGACACCGGGGAGCTGTTTTTT. Translation: CASSYLDTGELFF.

This chain uses TRBV9 with TRBJ2-5; TRBD2 might be the D (6 bases). The CDR3 is made up of 15 amino acids. V was clipped by 4 bases and J by 4 bases, with 17 bases between them. Germline V CDR1 and CDR2: SGDLS, YYNGEE. The CDR3 reads CASSRLGSGGETQYF. The CDR3, as DNA: TGTGCCAGCAGCAGACTCGGGAGTGGAGGAGAGACCCAGTACTTC.

The gene calls are TRBV6-4 and TRBJ1-1, with a tentative D call TRBD1 (5 bases). V was trimmed by 2 bases and J by 10 bases, leaving 11 bases between them. Germline loops: CDR1 MRHNA, CDR2 SNTAGT. The CDR3 is made up of 12 amino acids. Here the CDR3 reads CASSDRGGAAFF. The CDR3 DNA follows: TGTGCCAGCAGTGACAGGGGAGGTGCAGCTTTCTTT.

V usage is TRBV13 and J usage is TRBJ2-7; TRBD2 aligns across 9 bases. Germline-derived CDR1 and CDR2 are PRHDT and FYEKMQ (reference sequence). J was trimmed by 2 bases and V by 5 bases; bases with no gene match: 7. The CDR3 totals 15 residues. CDR3 residues: CASSLAGGRAYEQYV. The DNA of the CDR3 is TGTGCCAGCAGCCTAGCCGGCGGGAGGGCCTACGAGCAGTACGTC.

The J gene is TRBJ2-7, the V gene TRBV20-1; D remains unclear. The CDR3 length is 13 residues. Trimming pared 3 bases from V and 4 bases from J, leaving 13 bases between. The germline CDR1 and CDR2 sequences are DFQATT and SNEGSKA (reference sequence). CDR3 loop: CSASPPNRYEQYF. The CDR3 region has the DNA TGCAGTGCTAGCCCACCCAACCGTTACGAGCAGTACTTC.

This chain connects TRBV2 to TRBJ1-1, with D possibly matching TRBD1 (5 bases). Trimming pared 6 bases from V and 3 bases from J, leaving 11 bases between. The CDR3 has 13 residues. The germline V gene encodes CDR1 SNHLY and CDR2 FYNNEI. The CDR3 sequence is CASRPRGDTEAFF. The CDR3 DNA reads TGTGCCAGCAGGCCTCGGGGGGACACTGAAGCTTTCTTT.

V usage is TRBV20-1 and J usage is TRBJ2-1, with TRBD2 identical over 8 bases. The CDR3 runs 15 residues. The V segment lost 1 base and the J segment 9 bases; nucleotides outside the gene matches: 11. Germline CDR1 and CDR2: DFQATT and SNEGSKA (reference sequence). CDR3: CSARAPEGLGAEQFF. The DNA for the CDR3 is TGCAGTGCTAGAGCCCCCGAGGGACTAGGGGCTGAGCAGTTCTTC.

The V and J genes are TRBV4-2 and TRBJ1-1, with TRBD1 identical over 7 bases. The CDR3 consists of 17 residues. Germline CDR1 reads LGHNA; CDR2 reads YNFKEQ. Trimming at V came to 8 bases and at J to 0 bases, leaving 15 bases not matched to a gene. The CDR3 DNA reads TGTGCCAGCGGCTTACCGGGACAGAGGGTTATGAACACTGAAGCTTTCTTT. Its translation is CASGLPGQRVMNTEAFF.

The gene calls are TRBV20-1 and TRBJ1-2; a possible D gene is TRBD1 (6 bases). Germline V gene lookup returns CDR1 DFQATT and CDR2 SNEGSKA (reference sequence). CDR3 length: 12 residues. V lost 0 bases and J 8 bases, leaving 10 bases between the germline ends. Written as DNA, the CDR3 is TGCAGTGCTAGAGAGGGGGCCTGGGGCTACACCTTC. This codes for CSAREGAWGYTF.

This chain links TRBV5-1 with TRBJ2-5; D may be TRBD1 or TRBD2 (5 bases each). Between the trimmed V and J ends, which lost 0 bases and 2 bases, there was a span of 11 bases. The CDR3 length is 15 residues. Germline V gene data show CDR1 as SGHRS and CDR2 as YFSETQ. CDR3: CASSLETGTQETQYF. DNA of the CDR3: TGCGCCAGCAGCTTGGAAACCGGGACGCAAGAGACCCAGTACTTC.

This sequence joins TRBV18 and TRBJ2-2; 10 bases line up with TRBD1. V shed 9 bases, J shed 4 bases, and the junction held 5 bases outside the gene matches. CDR1 is KGHSH and CDR2 is LQKENI in the germline V gene. The CDR3 has 14 residues. CDR3 region: CASTGTGVTGELFF. DNA of the CDR3: TGTGCCAGTACCGGGACAGGGGTCACCGGGGAGCTGTTTTTT.

This chain uses TRBV7-2 with TRBJ1-2; D possibly corresponds to TRBD1 (6 bases). The CDR3 spans 12 residues. The germline CDR1 and CDR2 sequences are SGHTA and FQGNSA. V was clipped by 5 bases and J by 8 bases, with 12 bases between them. The CDR3 DNA sequence: TGTGCCAGCAGCCTCAACAGGGAAGGCTACACCTTC. Translated, it gives CASSLNREGYTF. Supplemented by reference TRBV7-2 and TRBJ1-2, the full variable domain reads GAGVSQSPSNKVTEKGKDVELRCDPISGHTALYWYRQSLGQGLEFLIYFQGNSAPDKSGLPSDRFSAERTGGSVSTLTIQRTQQEDSAVYLCASSLNREGYTFGSGTRLTVV.

V gene TRBV7-9 combines with J gene TRBJ2-3; D call uncertain. Germline V lookup: CDR1 SEHNR, CDR2 FQNEAQ (reference sequence). The length of the CDR3 is 16 residues. Trimming stripped 5 bases from V and 0 bases from J, with 15 bases between. CDR3 loop: CASSLRPQASTDTQYF. The CDR3 DNA is TGTGCCAGCAGCCTCAGACCGCAGGCTAGCACAGATACGCAGTATTTT.

This clonotype was seen once. The chain is built from TRBV5-1 and TRBJ2-5; possible D gene TRBD2, 6 bases. Trimming shortened V by 0 bases and J by 4 bases, and 10 bases separated the two germline ends. Germline lookup yields CDR1 SGHRS and CDR2 YFSETQ. The length of the CDR3 is 14 residues. CDR3 sequence reads: CASSLAPGGETQYF. The DNA for the CDR3 is TGCGCCAGCAGCTTGGCCCCCGGGGGAGAGACCCAGTACTTC.

This clonotype was picked up a small number of times. J is TRBJ2-2 and V is TRBV20-1; TRBD1 might be the D (8 bases). The V end was cut by 0 bases, the J end by 7 bases, with 21 bases between. The germline V gene has CDR1 DFQATT and CDR2 SNEGSKA (reference sequence). This CDR3 region has 17 residues. The CDR3 sequence is CSARDSGRQGANGELFF. The CDR3, as DNA: TGCAGTGCTAGAGATAGCGGGCGGCAGGGGGCGAACGGGGAGCTGTTTTTT.

The chain has TRBV20-1 and TRBJ2-1; TRBD2 matches at 9 bases. CDR1 DFQATT and CDR2 SNEGSKA come from the germline V gene (reference sequence). The CDR3 sequence is 13 residues long. With V trimmed by 4 bases and J by 8 bases, 6 bases remained unmatched. Here the CDR3 reads CSATRGGGDEQFF. Here the CDR3 DNA reads TGCAGTGCTACGCGGGGGGGCGGCGATGAGCAGTTCTTC.

The chain is built from TRBV18 and TRBJ2-3, with D maybe TRBD2 (7 bases). This CDR3 has 19 residues. Germline lookup yields CDR1 KGHSH and CDR2 LQKENI. V was shortened by 2 bases and J by 6 bases, with 27 bases between the two germline ends. CDR3 sequence: CASSPDFQSRGGPPDTQYF. CDR3 in DNA: TGTGCCAGCTCACCAGATTTCCAAAGTAGGGGGGGGCCCCCCGATACGCAGTATTTT. The complete variable domain, with remaining parts taken from reference TRBV18 and TRBJ2-3, reads NAGVMQNPRHLVRRRGQEARLRCSPMKGHSHVYWYRQLPEEGLKFMVYLQKENIIDESGMPKERFSAEFPKEGPSILRIQQVVRGDSAAYFCASSPDFQSRGGPPDTQYFGPGTRLTVL.

This clonotype came up a few times. This may be a read error, as it is one base from a much larger clone. The CDR3 sequence: CASRQKRGAIDTQYF. As DNA, the CDR3 is TGTGCCAGCAGGCAAAAGCGGGGGGCCATAGATACGCAGTATTTT. The rearrangement uses TRBV11-2 and TRBJ2-3; 9 nucleotides line up with TRBD2. This CDR3 spans 15 amino acids. Trimming took 6 bases from V and 5 from J; bases not matched to a gene: 9. The V gene's germline CDR1 is SGHAT and CDR2 FQNNGV.

This chain links TRBV9 with TRBJ2-1, with unresolved D. CDR1 and CDR2 from the germline V gene are SGDLS and YYNGEE. CDR3 length: 13 residues. Deletions cut 0 bases from V and 7 bases from J, with 8 bases between. The CDR3 loop reads CASSVGSTNEQFF. CDR3 DNA: TGTGCCAGCAGCGTAGGGAGCACGAATGAGCAGTTCTTC.

This clonotype was recorded many times. The chain joins TRBV4-1 to TRBJ1-2; D is unresolved. V lost 0 bases to trimming and J lost 3 bases, with 14 bases between them. The CDR3 sequence is 16 residues long. Germline CDR1 is MGHRA and CDR2 is YSYEKL. CDR3 region: CASSQDTGLVYYGYTF. In DNA form, the CDR3 reads TGCGCCAGCAGCCAAGATACCGGACTGGTATACTATGGCTACACCTTC.